These 22 T cell receptor beta chains were sequenced from one sample in a study of shared clonotypes between healthy human individuals. Method: immunoSEQ multiplex PCR; TCRdb's copy keeps in-frame clones and lacks some. The sample shows hundreds of thousands of clones, around 77% of them seen only once. The specimen sequenced was PBMCs. These TCRs come from a woman between 40 and 55 years old in good health. Some clones in this sample may be carry-over from other donors' samples.

A word on this clone: It is likely a read error: a sequence one base away is far more abundant. This sample includes further DNA sequences coding for the same CDR3. The J gene is TRBJ2-5, the V gene TRBV2; D might be TRBD1 or TRBD2, each matching 5 bases. The tail of the sequence fits TRBJ2-7 better, so the J call may be wrong. The germline V gene has CDR1 SNHLY and CDR2 FYNNEI. This CDR3 has 13 residues. The CDR3 loop reads CAAFGTPEYEQYF. CDR3 sequence (DNA): TGTGCCGCGTTCGGGACGCCAGAGTACGAGCAGTACTTC.

The chain carries TRBV10-3 and TRBJ1-5; 12 nucleotides align to TRBD1. The length of the CDR3 is 17 residues. V lost 0 bases to trimming and J lost 7 bases; unmatched junction nucleotides: 7. Germline loops: CDR1 ENHRY, CDR2 SYGVKD. The CDR3 reads CAISESMGTGGRQPQHF. Here the CDR3 DNA reads TGTGCCATCAGTGAGTCGATGGGGACAGGGGGCAGGCAGCCCCAGCATTTT.

On this clone itself: This likely came from a read error, as a far larger clone is one base away. The chain links TRBV5-4 to TRBJ2-5, with 12 bases that match TRBD2. The germline CDR1 and CDR2 sequences are SGHNT and YYREEE (reference sequence). The CDR3 is 14 amino acids. Losses at the gene ends were 4 bases for V and 4 bases for J; bases not matched to a gene: 2. DNA of the CDR3: TGTGCCAGCAGCCCGGGACTAGCGGGAGAGACCCAGTACTTC. Residues: CASSPGLAGETQYF.

A few counts support this clone. The chain uses TRBV18 and TRBJ2-2; 9 bases align to TRBD2. The CDR3 has 16 amino acids. V was clipped by 2 bases and J by 4 bases; unmatched bases: 5. Germline values: CDR1 KGHSH, CDR2 LQKENI. The CDR3 region has the DNA TGTGCCAGCTCACCAGCGGGAGGGCCGAGCACCGGGGAGCTGTTTTTT. This gives the protein CASSPAGGPSTGELFF.

In its sample, this clone was seen many times. This chain uses TRBV11-2 with TRBJ1-1; unclear D gene. V dropped 8 bases and J dropped 0 bases, with 16 bases sitting between them. The germline gives CDR1 SGHAT, CDR2 FQNNGV. This CDR3 region has 15 residues. CDR3 sequence (DNA): TGTGCCAGCGCCGGCAGGTTTGACATGAACACTGAAGCTTTCTTT. Translated, it gives CASAGRFDMNTEAFF.

There are a few counts of this clone. This likely stems from a read error, as it lies one base from a far larger clone. This chain connects TRBV2 to TRBJ2-1, with D unclear. V shed 6 bases and J shed 0 bases, with 0 bases lying between them. The CDR3 contains 11 residues. CDR1 is SNHLY, CDR2 FYNNEI, per germline. The DNA for the CDR3 is TGTGCCAGCAGCTCCTACAATGAGCAGTTCTTC. The encoded protein is CASSSYNEQFF.

The chain recombines TRBV28 with TRBJ2-5, with 10 bases aligning to TRBD2. Germline CDR1 reads MDHEN; CDR2 reads SYDVKM. The CDR3 extends over 19 amino acids. The J segment lost 2 bases and the V segment lost 5 bases, leaving 17 bases of the junction unmatched. The CDR3 DNA is TGTGCCAGCAGTCCCTATGGAGCGGGAGGGCCAAACACTCAAGAGACCCAGTACTTC. Residues: CASSPYGAGGPNTQETQYF.

V usage is TRBV5-1 and J usage is TRBJ2-5, with TRBD2 matching 8 bases. CDR3 size: 15 residues. Germline CDR1 SGHRS, CDR2 YFSETQ. Trimming removed 3 bases from V and 5 bases from J; junction bases left unmatched: 9. CDR3 bases: TGCGCCAGCAGCTCAGGGATCGGGAGGGGGGAGACCCAGTACTTC. It codes for CASSSGIGRGETQYF.

This clone was seen a few times. The genes are TRBV5-3 and TRBJ1-5; D gene uncertain. TRBV5-3 is flagged as an ORF with uncertain function. V was shortened by 1 base and J by 2 bases, with 13 bases between the two germline ends. The CDR3 loop spans 16 amino acids. In nucleotides, the CDR3 is TGTGCCAGAAGCTTGCTACAGTGGAACGGCAATCAGCCCCAGCATTTT. Amino acids: CARSLLQWNGNQPQHF.

The chain uses TRBV10-3 and TRBJ1-4; D gene ambiguous. V was shortened by 4 bases and J by 4 bases, with 4 bases between the two germline ends. CDR1 is ENHRY, CDR2 SYGVKD, per germline. This CDR3 is 12 amino acids long. CDR3 protein: CAISAVNEKLFF. The DNA of the CDR3 is TGTGCCATCAGTGCGGTTAATGAAAAACTGTTTTTT.

The chain employs TRBV29-1 and TRBJ2-5; D may correspond to TRBD1 or TRBD2 (5 bases each). The CDR3 is 15 residues long. Germline-derived CDR1 and CDR2 are SQVTM and ANQGSEA. V dropped 4 bases and J dropped 5 bases, with 20 bases sitting between them. CDR3 protein: CSVGLGTTQEETQYF. CDR3 DNA: TGCAGCGTTGGCCTTGGGACGACTCAAGAGGAGACCCAGTACTTC.

The chain couples TRBV9 to TRBJ2-1, with TRBD2 identical over 10 bases. The CDR3 extends over 13 amino acids. Unmatched junction bases numbered 5, after V lost 5 bases and J lost 9 bases. Germline CDR1 reads SGDLS; CDR2 reads YYNGEE. CDR3 DNA sequence: TGTGCCAGCAGTTCCGGGACTAGCGTTGAGCAGTTCTTC. Protein: CASSSGTSVEQFF.

As concerns this clone: A read error may explain this, as a much larger clone is one base away. V and J are TRBV6-1 and TRBJ2-2, with D tentatively TRBD2 (6 bases). The V gene's germline CDR1 is MNHNS and CDR2 SASEGT. The V gene lost 6 bases and the J gene lost 6 bases, with 17 bases spanning the gap. CDR3 length: 15 amino acids. CDR3 region: CASRQGGAEAGELFF. In nucleotides, the CDR3 is TGTGCCAGCAGGCAAGGAGGGGCGGAGGCCGGGGAGCTGTTTTTT.

This chain connects TRBV29-1 to TRBJ2-1; 14 bases are shared with TRBD2. Germline trimming cut 4 bases from V and 12 bases from J; bases unmatched to any gene: 5. Germline values: CDR1 SQVTM, CDR2 ANQGSEA. This CDR3 spans 13 amino acids. The CDR3 region has the DNA TGCAGCGTTGGACTAGCGGGAGGGGAAGCGCAGTTCTTC. As protein: CSVGLAGGEAQFF.

This chain connects TRBV5-1 to TRBJ2-2, with a weak D call TRBD2 (5 bases). This CDR3 is built from 14 residues. Trimming removed 6 bases at V and 2 bases at J, with 11 bases between. CDR1 is SGHRS, CDR2 YFSETQ, per germline. Here the CDR3 reads CASKKEANTGELFF. For the CDR3, the DNA is TGCGCCAGCAAGAAGGAGGCCAACACCGGGGAGCTGTTTTTT.

This clone was counted at least ten times. J is TRBJ2-7 and V is TRBV6-6; TRBD2 matches 8 bases. CDR3 length: 15 residues. V trimming: 2 bases; J trimming: 0 bases; junction bases outside the gene matches: 3. Germline V gene lookup returns CDR1 MNHNY and CDR2 SVGAGI (reference sequence). As DNA, the CDR3 is TGTGCCAGCAGTTACGAGCGGGAGACCTCCTACGAGCAGTACTTC. This codes for CASSYERETSYEQYF.

V is TRBV28 and J is TRBJ2-7; D is unclear. V gave up 5 bases and J gave up 6 bases, with 8 bases separating them. This CDR3 comprises 11 residues. CDR1 is MDHEN and CDR2 is SYDVKM in the germline V gene. The CDR3: CASSARGEQYF. CDR3 nucleotide sequence: TGTGCCAGCAGTGCCCGCGGCGAGCAGTACTTC.

A note on this clone: A far larger clone is just one base off, so this is likely a read error. The genes are TRBV4-2 and TRBJ1-1; 7 nucleotides align to TRBD1. The CDR3 has 15 residues. Germline CDR1 reads LGHNA; CDR2 reads YNFKEQ. Trimming cost V 3 bases and J 0 bases; bases outside gene matches: 4. The CDR3 spells CASSHGTVMNTEAFF. The CDR3 DNA reads TGTGCCAGCAGCCATGGGACAGTCATGAACACTGAAGCTTTCTTT.

As concerns this clone: One end of the junction is discordant with germline, which a read error may explain. The chain joins TRBV6-5 to TRBJ2-1; possible D gene TRBD2, 6 bases. Per the germline V gene, CDR1 is MNHEY and CDR2 is SVGAGI. This CDR3 has 15 amino acids. Here the CDR3 reads CASSYRWEVPNERFF. CDR3 DNA: TGTGCCAGCAGTTACAGATGGGAGGTTCCCAATGAGCGGTTCTTC.

Many counts were recorded for this clone. Distinct nucleotide sequences in the sample also encode this CDR3. This chain links TRBV30 with TRBJ1-3; D remains ambiguous. Trimming left V 0 bases short and J 1 base short, with 4 bases between. The CDR3 has 13 amino acids. Germline values: CDR1 GTSNPN, CDR2 SVGIG (reference sequence). This CDR3 is CAWSVKSGNTIYF. CDR3 DNA sequence: TGTGCCTGGAGTGTAAAATCTGGAAACACCATATATTTT.

The chain uses TRBV28 and TRBJ1-4; TRBD1 might be the D (6 bases). Germline CDR1 MDHEN, CDR2 SYDVKM. V gave up 4 bases and J gave up 7 bases, with 13 bases separating them. CDR3 length: 14 amino acids. CDR3 sequence: CASSSQGRGEKLFF. In nucleotides, the CDR3 is TGTGCCAGCAGTTCCCAGGGGCGGGGTGAAAAACTGTTTTTT.

The chain recombines TRBV2 with TRBJ1-4; 7 nucleotides align to TRBD1. Germline assignment: CDR1 SNHLY and CDR2 FYNNEI. This CDR3 region has 14 residues. With 6 bases clipped from V and 7 bases from J, the junction kept 8 bases outside the gene matches. The CDR3 coding sequence is TGTGCCAGCAGGGAGACAGGGTTTAGTGAAAAACTGTTTTTT. Translated, it gives CASRETGFSEKLFF.